This T cell receptor beta chain comes out of a study of cytomegalovirus exposure and HLA in healthy donors. Study-level information: Among around 170 million T cells, an earlier analysis found about 100 million unique TCR beta sequences. Study results and caveats: Fewer N-insertions (relative to the roughly 670-donor mean) were reportedly seen in an Asian-associated ancestry cluster in a later analysis.

PCR amplification relied on 60 Vbeta primers (plus 13 Jbeta primers). Libraries were prepared by immunoSEQ multiplex PCR; TCRdb keeps only in-frame clonotypes and omits some of them. Here the sample spans over 100,000 clones, 80% to 85% being singletons. This clone came up a few times. The antigen is undetermined. CDR1 MGHRA and CDR2 YSYEKL come from the germline V gene. Trimming removed 0 bases from V and 0 bases from J, with 14 bases in between. The CDR3 consists of 17 residues. The chain uses TRBV4-1 and TRBJ1-1; tentatively, D is TRBD1 (6 bases). The sequence came from a man aged 25 to 40 in good health and CMV-seronegative. Sample: PBMCs. CDR3 loop: CASSQEGGMAMNTEAFF. For the CDR3, the DNA is TGCGCCAGCAGCCAAGAAGGGGGAATGGCTATGAACACTGAAGCTTTCTTT.